This entry lists 32 T cell receptor beta chains sequenced from one sample in a study of T cells in women clearing cervical HPV infection. The method was immunoSEQ multiplex PCR; TCRdb's version includes in-frame clones alone and lacks a portion of them. The sample holds more than 20,000 clones. Input material: blood buffy coat. These receptors all come from a woman between 18 and 70 years old with a cervical HPV16 infection that either progressed to CIN3+ or cleared (not recorded which).

As for this clone: The CDR3 end lies 3 residues beyond the end of the read and is filled in from the germline J gene. This chain joins TRBV30 and TRBJ1-2; weak D call: TRBD1 (5 bases). Trimming removed 0 bases from V and 2 bases from J, with 7 bases in between. Germline lookup yields CDR1 GTSNPN and CDR2 SVGIG (reference sequence). The CDR3 contains 13 residues. CDR3: CAWSVQDNYGYTF. The part of the CDR3 DNA that was read is TGTGCCTGGAGTGTACAGGACAACTATGGC.

About this clone itself: The read ends 3 residues shy of where the CDR3 ends; the end is completed using the germline J gene. The J gene is TRBJ2-7, the V gene TRBV5-5, with 7 bases lining up with TRBD2. CDR3 size: 15 residues. Germline assignment: CDR1 SGHKS and CDR2 YYEKEE (reference sequence). The V gene end was trimmed by 4 bases and the J gene end by 2 bases; junction bases not matched to a gene: 9. The sequenced part of the CDR3 DNA is TGTGCCAGCAGCGGCTCTTCGGGGAGGGCCTACGAG. Protein: CASSGSSGRAYE. The entire CDR3 sequence reads CASSGSSGRAYEQYF. The full variable domain, completed using reference TRBV5-5 and TRBJ2-7, is DAGVTQSPTHLIKTRGQQVTLRCSPISGHKSVSWYQQVLGQGPQFIFQYYEKEERGRGNFPDRFSARQFPNYSSELNVNALLLGDSALYLCASSGSSGRAYEQYFGPGTRLTVT.

Notes on this clone: The read is 3 residues too short to cover the CDR3 end, so that end is filled in from the germline J gene. The chain has TRBV5-1 and TRBJ1-1, with D tentatively TRBD1 (5 bases). Germline CDR1 and CDR2: SGHRS and YFSETQ. Trimming stripped 0 bases from V and 4 bases from J, with 10 bases between. The CDR3 covers 14 residues. CDR3 DNA, as far as it was read: TGCGCCAGCAGCTTGGCGGGGGTCGGCACTGAA. This sequence encodes CASSLAGVGTE. The whole CDR3 region reads CASSLAGVGTEAFF.

Worth noting for this clone: The CDR3 end lies 3 residues beyond the end of the read and is filled in from the germline J gene. The V and J genes are TRBV4-1 and TRBJ1-1; 11 bases fit TRBD1. This CDR3 region has 15 residues. CDR1 and CDR2 from the germline V gene are MGHRA and YSYEKL. The part of the CDR3 DNA that was read is TGCGCCAGCAGCCAAAAACACGCCGGGACAGGGGGA. Its translation: CASSQKHAGTGG. The CDR3 as a whole reads CASSQKHAGTGGAFF.

To note about this clone: The read terminates 3 residues ahead of where the CDR3 ends, so the germline J gene completes it. The chain employs TRBV2 and TRBJ1-3; maybe TRBD1 (5 bases). CDR1 SNHLY and CDR2 FYNNEI come from the germline V gene. Trimming shortened V by 10 bases and J by 0 bases, and 10 bases separated the two germline ends. The length of the CDR3 is 13 residues. This chain's CDR3 is CAKQASSGNTIYF. The sequenced part of the CDR3 DNA is TGTGCCAAACAGGCCTCCTCTGGAAACACC. The full variable domain, completed using reference TRBV2 and TRBJ1-3, is EPEVTQTPSHQVTQMGQEVILRCVPISNHLYFYWYRQILGQKVEFLVSFYNNEISEKSEIFDDQFSVERPDGSNFTLKIRSTKLEDSAMYFCAKQASSGNTIYFGEGSWLTVV.

Notes on this clone: The CDR3 extends 3 residues past the end of the read, so its final part is completed from the germline J gene. The chain carries TRBV6-1 and TRBJ2-2; 9 bases line up with TRBD1. Germline CDR1 MNHNS, CDR2 SASEGT. The CDR3 runs to 15 residues. The part of the CDR3 DNA that was read is TGTGCCAGCAGTGAAGTTGGGACAGGGACTGAAAAG. It specifies CASSEVGTGTEK. The complete CDR3 reads CASSEVGTGTEKLFF.

Remarks on this clone: The read gets to within 3 residues of the CDR3 end, and the germline J gene fills in the rest. The chain joins TRBV4-2 to TRBJ2-1, with D perhaps TRBD1 (5 bases). Trimming took off 4 bases at V and 0 bases at J, with 16 bases between the two ends. Germline V gives CDR1 LGHNA, CDR2 YNFKEQ. CDR3 length: 17 amino acids. CDR3 DNA (partial): TGTGCCAGCAGCCTAAAACTGGGGCGGTACTCCTACAATGAG. It codes for CASSLKLGRYSYNE. In full, the CDR3 is CASSLKLGRYSYNEQFF.

On this clone: The read is 3 residues too short to cover the CDR3 end, so that end is filled in from the germline J gene. The chain recombines TRBV11-3 with TRBJ2-3; no clear D. The CDR3 length is 13 residues. Trimming stripped 3 bases from V and 1 base from J, with 5 bases between. Looked up from germline, CDR1 is SGHNT and CDR2 is YENEEA. CDR3 region: CASSLAGTDTQYF. CDR3 DNA (partial): TGTGCCAGCAGCTTGGCAGGCACAGATACG. The whole variable domain, filled in from reference TRBV11-3 and TRBJ2-3, reads EAGVVQSPRYKIIEKKQPVAFWCNPISGHNTLYWYLQNLGQGPELLIRYENEEAVDDSQLPKDRFSAERLKGVDSTLKIQPAELGDSAVYLCASSLAGTDTQYFGPGTRLTVL.

Comment on this clone: The read ends 3 residues before the CDR3 terminus; that terminus is restored from the germline J gene. The genes are TRBV20-1 and TRBJ1-1; the D gene is possibly TRBD1 (6 bases). The CDR3 sequence is 13 residues long. From germline, CDR1 is DFQATT and CDR2 SNEGSKA (reference sequence). The V end lost 5 bases, the J end lost 1 base, and 11 bases lay between the germline ends. CDR3 residues: CSAPQTGNTEAFF. Incomplete CDR3 DNA: TGCAGTGCTCCACAGACAGGGAACACTGAA.

As regards this clone: The read terminates 3 residues before the CDR3 end, so the remaining end is supplied by the germline J gene. The genes are TRBV7-3 and TRBJ2-7; tentative D call: TRBD1 (5 bases). This CDR3 is 14 amino acids long. The V gene lost 2 bases and the J gene lost 4 bases, with 12 bases spanning the gap. The germline V gene has CDR1 SGHTA and CDR2 FQGTGA. Incomplete CDR3 DNA: TGTGCCAGCAGCTTATTTCAGGGCCCTTACGAG. Its protein is CASSLFQGPYE. The complete CDR3 reads CASSLFQGPYEQYF.

This CDR3 reads CASSQAGTRQETQYF. The sequenced part of the CDR3 DNA is TGCGCCAGCAGCCAGGCCGGGACTAGACAAGAGACC. The chain employs TRBV4-1 and TRBJ2-5, with 8 bases identical to TRBD2. Sequencing ends 3 residues short of the CDR3 end; the germline J gene provides the rest. With 3 bases clipped from V and 2 bases from J, the junction kept 5 bases outside the gene matches. The length of the CDR3 is 15 residues. Per germline, CDR1 MGHRA and CDR2 YSYEKL.

Worth noting for this clone: The read terminates 3 residues ahead of where the CDR3 ends, so the germline J gene completes it. The chain has TRBV7-3 and TRBJ2-5, with 9 bases lining up with TRBD2. CDR1 and CDR2 from the germline V gene are SGHTA and FQGTGA. This CDR3 contains 16 residues. J gave up 1 base and V 2 bases, and 5 bases lay outside the gene matches. CDR3: CASSLFERGAQETQYF. The part of the CDR3 DNA that was read is TGTGCCAGCAGCTTATTTGAGCGGGGGGCCCAAGAGACC. Complete variable domain (other parts from reference TRBV7-3 and TRBJ2-5): GAGVSQTPSNKVTEKGKYVELRCDPISGHTALYWYRQSLGQGPEFLIYFQGTGAADDSGLPNDRFFAVRPEGSVSTLKIQRTERGDSAVYLCASSLFERGAQETQYFGPGTRLLVL.

Concerning this clone: The read terminates 3 residues ahead of where the CDR3 ends, so the germline J gene completes it. The V and J genes are TRBV30 and TRBJ2-7; 11 bases line up with TRBD2. Germline CDR1 reads GTSNPN; CDR2 reads SVGIG (reference sequence). J was trimmed by 3 bases and V by 3 bases; bases with no gene match: 16. This CDR3 is built from 18 residues. The CDR3 loop reads CAWSPGGTSGRRDYEQYF. The sequenced CDR3 bases are TGTGCCTGGAGCCCCGGCGGAACTAGCGGGAGAAGGGACTACGAG.

As concerns this clone: The sequence runs out 3 residues before the end of the CDR3; the remainder is reconstructed from the germline J gene. The V gene is TRBV30, the J gene TRBJ2-3; 8 bases are a match to TRBD2. V was pared by 2 bases and J by 2 bases, with 3 bases of the junction left unmatched. The CDR3 consists of 14 residues. Germline V gene data show CDR1 as GTSNPN and CDR2 as SVGIG (reference sequence). The CDR3 sequence is CAWSPGLVTDTQYF. The sequenced part of the CDR3 DNA is TGTGCCTGGAGTCCGGGACTAGTCACAGATACG. Filled out from reference TRBV30 and TRBJ2-3, the complete variable domain reads SQTIHQWPATLVQPVGSPLSLECTVEGTSNPNLYWYRQAAGRGLQLLFYSVGIGQISSEVPQNLSASRPQDRQFILSSKKLLLSDSGFYLCAWSPGLVTDTQYFGPGTRLTVL.

Here the CDR3 reads CASSIDRPFKAEAFF. Incomplete CDR3 DNA: TGTGCCAGTAGTATAGATCGTCCTTTTAAGGCTGAA. The rearrangement links TRBV19 to TRBJ1-1; D is uncertain. The CDR3 goes on 3 residues after the read ends, and that part is filled in from the germline J gene. Germline CDR1 and CDR2: LNHDA and SQIVND (reference sequence). Trimming removed 0 bases at V and 6 bases at J, with 14 bases between. The CDR3 runs 15 residues. Together with reference TRBV19 and TRBJ1-1, the CDR3 gives the full variable domain: DGGITQSPKYLFRKEGQNVTLSCEQNLNHDAMYWYRQDPGQGLRLIYYSQIVNDFQKGDIAEGYSVSREKKESFPLTVTSAQKNPTAFYLCASSIDRPFKAEAFFGQGTRLTVV.

About this clone: Read coverage stops 3 residues before the CDR3 terminus; the germline J gene supplies the remainder. This chain joins TRBV10-3 and TRBJ2-7; 12 nucleotides line up with TRBD2. This CDR3 region has 13 residues. From germline, CDR1 is ENHRY and CDR2 SYGVKD. The junction had 6 bases not matched to a gene; V was cut back by 10 bases and J by 5 bases. CDR3 bases read: TGTGCCACTACTAGCGGGGGGTTAAACGAG. Protein sequence: CATTSGGLNE. The full CDR3 protein is CATTSGGLNEQYF.

Concerning this clone itself: With the read ending 3 residues before the CDR3 end, the germline J gene is used to fill in that end. J is TRBJ2-7 and V is TRBV7-9, with 9 bases identical to TRBD2. Germline lookup yields CDR1 SEHNR and CDR2 FQNEAQ (reference sequence). The CDR3 has 13 residues. Trimming at V came to 6 bases and at J to 4 bases, leaving 4 bases not matched to a gene. CDR3 region: CASRSGLAYEQYF. The CDR3 DNA, read in part, is TGTGCCAGCAGGTCGGGACTAGCATACGAG.

Comments on this clone: The read terminates 3 residues before the CDR3 end, so the remaining end is supplied by the germline J gene. This chain uses TRBV30 with TRBJ2-2; D may be TRBD1 (5 bases). The CDR3 totals 11 residues. CDR1 and CDR2 (germline): GTSNPN, SVGIG (reference sequence). CDR3 bases read: TGTGCCCAGGGTATTGGTGAAAAG. The encoded protein is CAQGIGEK. The whole CDR3 region reads CAQGIGEKLFF.

To note about this clone: The read halts 3 residues ahead of the CDR3 end, with the missing end drawn from the germline J gene. The V and J genes are TRBV5-5 and TRBJ1-4, with a weak D call TRBD1 (6 bases). V lost 3 bases to trimming and J lost 7 bases, with 10 bases between them. The germline CDR1 and CDR2 sequences are SGHKS and YYEKEE (reference sequence). This CDR3 is built from 13 residues. CDR3 sequence reads: CASSSRTAEKLFF. The CDR3 bases that were read are TGTGCCAGCAGCTCCCGGACAGCTGAAAAA. Looking up the rest from reference TRBV5-5 and TRBJ1-4 gives the full variable domain: DAGVTQSPTHLIKTRGQQVTLRCSPISGHKSVSWYQQVLGQGPQFIFQYYEKEERGRGNFPDRFSARQFPNYSSELNVNALLLGDSALYLCASSSRTAEKLFFGSGTQLSVL.

This clone shows up as medium-sized (0.01 to 0.1%) by frequency. The sequence runs out 3 residues before the end of the CDR3; the remainder is reconstructed from the germline J gene. The gene calls are TRBV7-9 and TRBJ2-5; D remains unclear. Trimming shortened V by 5 bases and J by 5 bases, and 15 bases separated the two germline ends. Germline CDR1 is SEHNR and CDR2 is FQNEAQ (reference sequence). The CDR3 consists of 14 residues. CDR3 sequence: CASSPPTSGETQYF. The CDR3 DNA, read in part, is TGTGCCAGCAGCCCCCCGACTTCTGGGGAGACC.

In the case of this clone: The CDR3 is cut off 3 residues early in the read; its end comes from the germline J gene. This chain uses TRBV7-8 with TRBJ2-1; 8 bases agree with TRBD2. Germline V gene lookup returns CDR1 SGHVS and CDR2 FQNEAQ. The CDR3 is 17 residues long. Germline trimming cut 4 bases from V and 7 bases from J; bases unmatched to any gene: 15. The CDR3 bases that were read are TGTGCCAGCAGCTCCCGCGGAGGACTAGCATTAGGGAATGAG. Its translation: CASSSRGGLALGNE. The whole CDR3 reads CASSSRGGLALGNEQFF.

Details on this clone: Sequencing ends 3 residues short of the CDR3 end; the germline J gene provides the rest. The genes are TRBV18 and TRBJ1-2, with D unresolved. There are 14 residues in the CDR3. The germline V gene has CDR1 KGHSH and CDR2 LQKENI. CDR3 DNA (partial): TGTGCCAGCTCACTCGCAGGCGTCGGAGATACC. Residues: CASSLAGVGDT. The whole CDR3 protein is CASSLAGVGDTYTF.

Remarks on this clone: The CDR3 end falls 3 residues outside the read, so it is completed with the germline J gene. V is TRBV5-1 and J is TRBJ1-2; TRBD1 matches at 9 bases. This CDR3 has 17 amino acids. Germline CDR1 reads SGHRS; CDR2 reads YFSETQ. The CDR3 loop reads CASSLPGQGGFTYDYTF. The sequenced part of the CDR3 DNA is TGCGCCAGCAGCTTGCCGGGACAGGGAGGATTCACCTACGAC.

Comments on this clone: The read ends 3 residues shy of where the CDR3 ends; the end is completed using the germline J gene. V usage is TRBV6-2 or TRBV6-3 and J usage is TRBJ1-1; D might be TRBD1 (5 bases). The CDR3 loop spans 15 amino acids. CDR1 and CDR2 (germline): MNHEY, SVGEGT. CDR3 DNA, as far as it was read: TGTGCCAGCAGTTTTTTTGCGGGGGACTCCTACGAG. Translating it yields CASSFFAGDSYE. The complete CDR3 reads CASSFFAGDSYEAFF.

Comments on this clone: The CDR3 end lies 3 residues beyond the end of the read and is filled in from the germline J gene. V is TRBV6-2 or TRBV6-3 and J is TRBJ1-2, with TRBD1 identical over 8 bases. Germline V gene data show CDR1 as MNHEY and CDR2 as SVGEGT. There are 15 residues in the CDR3. The chain's CDR3 is CASSYFQGATYDYTF. Incomplete CDR3 DNA: TGTGCCAGCAGTTACTTCCAGGGGGCTACGTACGAC.

Comments on this clone: The sequenced fragment ends 3 residues before the CDR3 boundary, so the rest is inferred from the germline J gene. Other DNA sequences in this sample translate to the same CDR3. This chain connects TRBV30 to TRBJ1-3; 10 bases line up with TRBD1. Per the germline V gene, CDR1 is GTSNPN and CDR2 is SVGIG (reference sequence). V shed 2 bases and J 1 base; nucleotides not matched to a gene: 5. The CDR3 length is 16 residues. The CDR3: CAWSKDRGLSGNTIYF. The sequenced part of the CDR3 DNA is TGTGCCTGGAGTAAAGACAGGGGGCTATCTGGAAACACC.

With regard to this clone: The CDR3 extends 3 residues past the end of the read, so its final part is completed from the germline J gene. V and J are TRBV19 and TRBJ2-7, with D uncertain. This CDR3 contains 15 residues. V was cut by 3 bases and J by 0 bases, with 12 bases left in between. Looked up from germline, CDR1 is LNHDA and CDR2 is SQIVND (reference sequence). The CDR3 region is CASSIPNGGSYEQYF. CDR3 DNA (partial): TGTGCCAGTAGTATTCCTAACGGCGGCTCCTACGAG.

In regard to this clone: The CDR3 end is not reached by the read, which stops 3 residues before it; the germline J gene fills it in. The J gene is TRBJ1-2, the V gene TRBV19, with 8 bases identical to TRBD1. This CDR3 is 15 amino acids long. The germline V gene has CDR1 LNHDA and CDR2 SQIVND (reference sequence). CDR3 bases read: TGTGCCAGTAGCGTAAACAGGGGGTCCTACAATGAC. Protein: CASSVNRGSYND. The whole CDR3 region reads CASSVNRGSYNDYTF.

On this clone itself: Coverage ceases 3 residues before the CDR3 finishes, and the germline J gene fills in the end. The chain couples TRBV7-2 to TRBJ2-7; 9 bases align to TRBD2. Germline V CDR1 and CDR2: SGHTA, FQGNSA. The CDR3 covers 15 residues. V lost 3 bases and J lost 1; bases outside the gene matches: 4. CDR3 protein: CASSFLGLASYEQYF. The sequenced CDR3 bases are TGTGCCAGCAGCTTCCTAGGACTAGCGTCCTACGAG.

As regards this clone: The read ends 3 residues early relative to the CDR3; the germline J gene fills the gap. The rearrangement joins TRBV7-9 to TRBJ1-5; a weak D match, TRBD1 (5 bases). The germline V gene encodes CDR1 SEHNR and CDR2 FQNEAQ (reference sequence). CDR3 length equals 14 residues. V lost 5 bases, J lost 4 bases, and 12 bases lay in between. Incomplete CDR3 DNA: TGTGCCAGCAGCCGTCCGACAGAAAATCAGCCC. This codes for CASSRPTENQP. The whole CDR3 protein reads CASSRPTENQPQHF. Looking up the rest from reference TRBV7-9 and TRBJ1-5 gives the full variable domain: DTGVSQNPRHKITKRGQNVTFRCDPISEHNRLYWYRQTLGQGPEFLTYFQNEAQLEKSRLLSDRFSAERPKGSFSTLEIQRTEQGDSAMYLCASSRPTENQPQHFGDGTRLSIL.

For this clone: The CDR3 end is not reached by the read, which stops 3 residues before it; the germline J gene fills it in. The rearrangement joins TRBV6-4 to TRBJ2-2; TRBD2 aligns across 9 bases. J gave up 1 base and V 3 bases, and 0 bases lay outside the gene matches. The V gene's germline CDR1 is MRHNA and CDR2 SNTAGT. The CDR3 is made up of 15 amino acids. The CDR3 sequence: CASSETSGNTGELFF. The DNA read from the CDR3 is TGTGCCAGCAGTGAGACTAGCGGGAACACCGGGGAG.

Worth noting for this clone: One end of the junction is discordant with germline, which a read error may explain. The sequenced CDR3 bases are TGTGCCAGCTCATCACCCCGGGACAGGGGGCTTGGTGAC. Translating gives CASSSPRDRGLGD. The whole CDR3 reads CASSSPRDRGLGDYTF. The chain uses TRBV18 and TRBJ1-2; TRBD1 agrees at 12 bases. The read terminates 3 residues ahead of where the CDR3 ends, so the germline J gene completes it. This CDR3 region has 16 residues. Germline V gene sequence: CDR1 KGHSH, CDR2 LQKENI.